These T cell receptor beta chains were read from a single sample in a study of shared clonotypes between healthy human individuals. Data came from immunoSEQ multiplex PCR; TCRdb stores just in-frame clones and leaves some out. The sample includes approximately 480,000 clones, about three quarters of them seen just once. The material sequenced was PBMCs. The receptors here all came from a woman aged 40 to 50 in good health. Some clones in this sample may be carry-over from other donors' samples. The CDR3 runs from the conserved cysteine through the conserved F or W. A D gene is named only where the DNA matches it firmly. Only some rows state a clone size, as once, few, many or a class for expanded clones.

D,J,V,size,DNA,CDR3
.,TRBJ2-7,TRBV10-3,.,TGTGCCATCAGTGAGAGGGGCCAAAACCCCTACGAGCAGTACTTC,CAISERGQNPYEQYF
.,TRBJ1-2,TRBV19,.,TGTGCCAGTAGTATAGTTGGAATACACTATGGCTACACCTTC,CASSIVGIHYGYTF
TRBD2,TRBJ2-2,TRBV6-7,.,TGTGCCAGCAGTTACCCCGGGCTAGCGGGAGTCTGTGGCGGGGAGCTGTTTTTT,CASSYPGLAGVCGGELFF
TRBD2,TRBJ2-2,TRBV5-1,once,TGCGCCAGCAGCTTGGCGACTAGCGGGAGAGGGTCCGGGGAGCTGTTTTTT,CASSLATSGRGSGELFF
.,TRBJ2-3,TRBV28,.,TGTGCCAGCAGTTTAAGCACGGGAGTATCAGATACGCAGTATTTT,CASSLSTGVSDTQYF
TRBD1,TRBJ2-7,TRBV9,few,TGTGCCAGCAGCGTAGGTGACAGGGTCTACGAGCAGTACTTC,CASSVGDRVYEQYF
.,TRBJ2-7,TRBV28,once,TGTGCCAGTGGGTTGCAGGGACGGCAGTACTTC,CASGLQGRQYF
.,TRBJ1-2,TRBV7-9,few,TGTGCCAGCAGCGCCTCACTCGCAGGGTCTTATGGCTACACCTTC,CASSASLAGSYGYTF
.,TRBJ2-7,TRBV11-2,.,TGTGCCAGCAGCTTAGATCCAGAAGGCTACGAGCAGTACTTC,CASSLDPEGYEQYF
.,TRBJ2-3,TRBV5-5,once,TGTGCCAGCAGCTCGCCTCCTGTCGGCACAGATACGCAGTATTTT,CASSSPPVGTDTQYF
.,TRBJ1-1,TRBV6-4,.,TGTGCCAGCAGTGGCCCCAATAGCAGGGGTGGGACTGAAGCTTTCTTT,CASSGPNSRGGTEAFF
.,TRBJ1-1,TRBV2,few,TGTGCCAGCAGTGAACGGTCCAGCACTGAAGCTTTCTTT,CASSERSSTEAFF
TRBD1,TRBJ1-1,TRBV7-2,once,TGTGCCAGCAGTAACGGACAGGGGGCTGGTGCTTTCTTT,CASSNGQGAGAFF
.,TRBJ2-5,TRBV28,few,TGTGCCAGCAGCTCCGACAGGTACGAGGAGACCCAGTACTTC,CASSSDRYEETQYF
.,TRBJ2-7,TRBV14,once,TGTGCCAGCAGCACCCGGACGGTCCCTCGGGAGCAGTACTTC,CASSTRTVPREQYF
.,TRBJ2-3,TRBV18,.,TGTGCCAGCTCACCGGTCGGGTTGAAGACAATCACAGATACGCAGTATTTT,CASSPVGLKTITDTQYF
TRBD2,TRBJ2-5,TRBV4-2,.,TGTGCCAGCAGCCAAGACTCTAGCGGGATACAAGAGACCCAGTACTTC,CASSQDSSGIQETQYF
.,TRBJ2-3,TRBV4-3,.,TGCGCCAGCAGCCAAGCACAAAGCGCCACAGATACGCAGTATTTT,CASSQAQSATDTQYF
TRBD1,TRBJ1-2,TRBV28,.,TGTGCCAGCAGTACCCAGGGGGCGCGGGTCTATGGCTACACCTTC,CASSTQGARVYGYTF
TRBD2,TRBJ2-7,TRBV18,many,TGTGCCAGCTCACCTAACACCGGGACTAACACCTACGAGCAGTACTTC,CASSPNTGTNTYEQYF
.,TRBJ2-5,TRBV20-1,few,TGCAGTGCTAGAGCCTGGGAGACCCAGTACTTC,CSARAWETQYF
.,TRBJ1-1,TRBV5-6,.,TGTGCCAGCAGCTCCACAGTTAACACTGAAGCTTTCTTT,CASSSTVNTEAFF
TRBD1,TRBJ2-3,TRBV9,once,TGTGCCAGCAGCCCCGGGACAGTTATTACAGATACGCAGTATTTT,CASSPGTVITDTQYF
.,TRBJ1-2,TRBV4-1,.,TGCGCCAGCAGCCAAGCCTTGTCTGGGGGCCCCGTTTATGGCTACACCTTC,CASSQALSGGPVYGYTF
.,TRBJ1-4,TRBV18,few,TGTGCCAGCTCACCGCCAGAGGGACATGGTGAAAAACTGTTTTTT,CASSPPEGHGEKLFF
TRBD1,TRBJ2-7,TRBV19,.,TGTGCCAGTAGTATGGACAGGGTCCGCCGATTTTACGAGCAGTACTTC,CASSMDRVRRFYEQYF
.,TRBJ2-6,TRBV6-1,.,TGTGCCAGCTCCGATCGGGCGGGAGGGGCCAACGTCCTGACTTTC,CASSDRAGGANVLTF
.,TRBJ2-7,TRBV27,.,TGTGCCAGCAGATTAGCGGAGCCCTACTACGAGCAGTACTTC,CASRLAEPYYEQYF
.,TRBJ1-2,TRBV10-3,.,TGTGCCATCAGTGAGTCAGGGAGCTATGGCTACACCTTC,CAISESGSYGYTF
.,TRBJ1-5,TRBV15,.,TGTGCCACCAGCAGAGATAAGGCGGAGGGGCAGCCCCAGCATTTT,CATSRDKAEGQPQHF
.,TRBJ1-2,TRBV28,.,TGTGCCAGCAGTTGGGGGTCCTATGGCTACACCTTC,CASSWGSYGYTF
TRBD1,TRBJ2-4,TRBV10-3,.,TGTGCCATCAGTGGCGGCACAGGGGTGAAAAACATTCAGTACTTC,CAISGGTGVKNIQYF
.,TRBJ2-5,TRBV5-4,.,TGTGCCAGCAGCTGGGAGTTTAGCGGCCAAGAGACCCAGTACTTC,CASSWEFSGQETQYF
.,TRBJ2-3,TRBV14,once,TGTGCCAGCAGCCAAGATCCGGCTAGGGATACGCAGTATTTT,CASSQDPARDTQYF
.,TRBJ1-4,TRBV27,once,TGTGCCAGTGCCCGGAATGGGGGTGAAAAACTGTTTTTT,CASARNGGEKLFF
.,TRBJ2-7,TRBV7-3,.,TGTGCCAGCAGCCTCCCTATGAGGGAGAGGCACTTC,CASSLPMRERHF
.,TRBJ2-3,TRBV27,.,TGTGCCAGCAGTTTATCGCGTTCCACAGATACGCAGTATTTT,CASSLSRSTDTQYF
.,TRBJ2-3,TRBV5-1,.,TGCGCCAGCAGCTTGGACGGGCGACTAGAGGTAGATACGCAGTATTTT,CASSLDGRLEVDTQYF
.,TRBJ2-3,TRBV9,.,TGTGCCAGCAGCGTAGATCTCCCCGGGAGACGGTTCGGCACAGATACGCAGTATTTT,CASSVDLPGRRFGTDTQYF
.,TRBJ2-3,TRBV9,.,TGTGCCAGCAGCGCACTCGGGACGAAAGCAGATACGCAGTATTTT,CASSALGTKADTQYF
.,TRBJ2-1,TRBV5-1,.,TGCGCCAGCAGCTTGATTTCCCCCGACGCTGAGCAGTTCTTC,CASSLISPDAEQFF
TRBD1,TRBJ1-1,TRBV19,.,TGTGCCAGTAGTGGACCCCGGGACAGGGGCTCCCTGAACACTGAAGCTTTCTTT,CASSGPRDRGSLNTEAFF